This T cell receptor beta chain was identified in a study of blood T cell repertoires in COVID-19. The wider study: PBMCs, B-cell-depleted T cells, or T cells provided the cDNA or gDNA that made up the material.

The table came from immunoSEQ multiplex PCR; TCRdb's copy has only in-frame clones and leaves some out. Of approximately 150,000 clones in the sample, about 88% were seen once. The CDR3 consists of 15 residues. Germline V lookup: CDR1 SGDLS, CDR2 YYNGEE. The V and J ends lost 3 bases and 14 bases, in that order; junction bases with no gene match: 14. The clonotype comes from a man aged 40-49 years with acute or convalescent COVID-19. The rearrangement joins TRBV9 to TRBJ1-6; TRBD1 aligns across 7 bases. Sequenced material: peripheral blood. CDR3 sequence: CASSAQTGDQGALHF. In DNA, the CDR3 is TGTGCCAGCAGCGCCCAAACAGGGGACCAGGGGGCCCTCCACTTT. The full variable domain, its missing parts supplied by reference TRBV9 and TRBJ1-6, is DSGVTQTPKHLITATGQRVTLRCSPRSGDLSVYWYQQSLDQGLQFLIQYYNGEERAKGNILERFSAQQFPDLHSELNLSSLELGDSALYFCASSAQTGDQGALHFGNGTRLTVT.